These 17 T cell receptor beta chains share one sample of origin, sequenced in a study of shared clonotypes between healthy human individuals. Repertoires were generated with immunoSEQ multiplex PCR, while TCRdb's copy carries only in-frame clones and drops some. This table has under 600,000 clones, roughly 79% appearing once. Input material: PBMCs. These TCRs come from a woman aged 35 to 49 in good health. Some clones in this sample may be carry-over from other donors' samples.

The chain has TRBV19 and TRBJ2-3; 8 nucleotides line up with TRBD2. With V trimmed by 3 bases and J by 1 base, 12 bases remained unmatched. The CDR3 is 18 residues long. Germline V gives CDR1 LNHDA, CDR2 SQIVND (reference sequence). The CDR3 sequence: CASSIGSGEILGTDTQYF. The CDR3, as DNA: TGTGCCAGTAGTATTGGTAGCGGGGAGATCCTTGGCACAGATACGCAGTATTTT.

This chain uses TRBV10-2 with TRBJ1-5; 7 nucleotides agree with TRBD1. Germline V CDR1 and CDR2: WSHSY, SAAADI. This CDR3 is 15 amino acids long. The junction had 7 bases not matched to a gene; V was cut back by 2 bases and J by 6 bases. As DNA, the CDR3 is TGCGCCAGCAGTGAGATCAGGGGGTCGGGTCAGCCCCAGCATTTT. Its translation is CASSEIRGSGQPQHF.

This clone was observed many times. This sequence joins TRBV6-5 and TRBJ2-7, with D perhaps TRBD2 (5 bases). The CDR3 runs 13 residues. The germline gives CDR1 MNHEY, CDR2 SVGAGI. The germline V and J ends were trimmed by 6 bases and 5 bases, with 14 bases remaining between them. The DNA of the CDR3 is TGTGCCAGCAGGAACCCGGACGGGGACGAGCAGTACTTC. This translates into CASRNPDGDEQYF.

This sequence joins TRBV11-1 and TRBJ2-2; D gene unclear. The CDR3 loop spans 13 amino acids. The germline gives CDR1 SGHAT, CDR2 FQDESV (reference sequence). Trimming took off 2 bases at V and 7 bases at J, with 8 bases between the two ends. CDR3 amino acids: CASSLFRVGELFF. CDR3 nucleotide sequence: TGTGCCAGCAGCTTATTTCGGGTCGGGGAGCTGTTTTTT.

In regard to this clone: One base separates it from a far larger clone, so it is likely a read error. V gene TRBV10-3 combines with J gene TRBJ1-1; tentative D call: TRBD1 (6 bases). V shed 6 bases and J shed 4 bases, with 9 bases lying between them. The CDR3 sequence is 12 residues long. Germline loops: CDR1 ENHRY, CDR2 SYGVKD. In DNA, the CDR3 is TGTGCCATCAGGCAAGGGGGCACTGAAGCTTTCTTT. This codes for CAIRQGGTEAFF.

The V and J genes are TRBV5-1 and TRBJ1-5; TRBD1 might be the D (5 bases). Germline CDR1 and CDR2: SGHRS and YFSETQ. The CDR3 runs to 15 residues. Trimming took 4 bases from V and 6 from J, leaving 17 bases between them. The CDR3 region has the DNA TGCGCCAGCAGCCAAGATACAGGAACTGGTCAGCCCCAGCATTTT. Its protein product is CASSQDTGTGQPQHF.

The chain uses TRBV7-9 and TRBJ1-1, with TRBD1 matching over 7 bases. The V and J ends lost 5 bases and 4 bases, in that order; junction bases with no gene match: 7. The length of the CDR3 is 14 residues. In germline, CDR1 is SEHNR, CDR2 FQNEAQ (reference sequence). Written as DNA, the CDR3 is TGTGCCAGCAGCAATCGACAGGGTGGCACTGAAGCTTTCTTT. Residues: CASSNRQGGTEAFF.

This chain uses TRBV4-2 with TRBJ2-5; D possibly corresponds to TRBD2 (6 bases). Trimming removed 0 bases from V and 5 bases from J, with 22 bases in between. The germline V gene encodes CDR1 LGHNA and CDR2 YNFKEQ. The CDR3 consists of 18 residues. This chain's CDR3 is CASSQELSGVGKRETQYF. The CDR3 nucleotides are TGTGCCAGCAGCCAAGAGCTGTCGGGAGTAGGAAAGAGGGAGACCCAGTACTTC.

The CDR3 nucleotides read TGTGCCAGCAGTTACGGGTTCGGGGGCACTGAAGCTTTCTTT. This translates into CASSYGFGGTEAFF. This chain links TRBV6-5 with TRBJ1-1, with D possibly matching TRBD1 (5 bases). With 2 bases removed from V and 4 bases from J, the gap between germline ends came to 11 bases. The CDR3 has 14 amino acids. Germline loops: CDR1 MNHEY, CDR2 SVGAGI.

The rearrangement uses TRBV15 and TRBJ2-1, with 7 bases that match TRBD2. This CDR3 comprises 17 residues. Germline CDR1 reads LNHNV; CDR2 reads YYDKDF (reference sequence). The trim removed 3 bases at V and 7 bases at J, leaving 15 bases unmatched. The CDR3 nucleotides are TGTGCCACCAGCAGCTCAAGTATCCGGGACTATGGTAATGAGCAGTTCTTC. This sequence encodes CATSSSSIRDYGNEQFF.

The CDR3 is CASSQDWGSDTYEQYF. CDR3 sequence (DNA): TGCGCCAGCAGCCAAGATTGGGGGAGTGATACCTACGAGCAGTACTTC. This chain uses TRBV4-3 with TRBJ2-7, with D possibly being TRBD1 or TRBD2 (5 bases each). Germline lookup yields CDR1 LGHNA and CDR2 YSLEER. CDR3 size: 16 residues. Trimming took off 0 bases at V and 2 bases at J, with 14 bases between the two ends.

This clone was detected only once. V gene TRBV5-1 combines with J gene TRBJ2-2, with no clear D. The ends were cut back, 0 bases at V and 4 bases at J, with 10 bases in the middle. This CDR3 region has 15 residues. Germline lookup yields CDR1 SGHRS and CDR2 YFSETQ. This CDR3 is CASSLEVPRTGELFF. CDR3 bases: TGCGCCAGCAGCTTGGAAGTCCCCCGCACCGGGGAGCTGTTTTTT. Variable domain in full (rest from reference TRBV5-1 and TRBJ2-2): KAGVTQTPRYLIKTRGQQVTLSCSPISGHRSVSWYQQTPGQGLQFLFEYFSETQRNKGNFPGRFSGRQFSNSRSEMNVSTLELGDSALYLCASSLEVPRTGELFFGEGSRLTVL.

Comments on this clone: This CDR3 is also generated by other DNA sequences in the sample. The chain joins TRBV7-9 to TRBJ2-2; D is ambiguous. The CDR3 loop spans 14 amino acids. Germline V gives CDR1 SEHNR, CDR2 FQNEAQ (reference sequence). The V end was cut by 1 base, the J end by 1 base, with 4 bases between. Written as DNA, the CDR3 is TGTGCCAGCAGCTTAGGGCAGAACACCGGGGAGCTGTTTTTT. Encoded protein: CASSLGQNTGELFF. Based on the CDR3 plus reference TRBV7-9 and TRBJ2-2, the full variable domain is DTGVSQNPRHKITKRGQNVTFRCDPISEHNRLYWYRQTLGQGPEFLTYFQNEAQLEKSRLLSDRFSAERPKGSFSTLEIQRTEQGDSAMYLCASSLGQNTGELFFGEGSRLTVL.

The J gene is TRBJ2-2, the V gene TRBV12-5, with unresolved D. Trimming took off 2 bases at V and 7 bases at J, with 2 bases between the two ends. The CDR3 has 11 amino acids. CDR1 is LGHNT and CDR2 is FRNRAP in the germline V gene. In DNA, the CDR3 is TGTGCTAGTGGTTTGTACGGGGAGCTGTTTTTT. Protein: CASGLYGELFF.

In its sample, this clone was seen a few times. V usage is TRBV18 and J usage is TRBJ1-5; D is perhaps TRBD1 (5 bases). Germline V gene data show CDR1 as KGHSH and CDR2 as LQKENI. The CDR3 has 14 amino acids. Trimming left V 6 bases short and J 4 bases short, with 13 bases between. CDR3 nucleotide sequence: TGTGCCAGCTCCGACAGTCTAGCAAATCAGCCCCAGCATTTT. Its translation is CASSDSLANQPQHF. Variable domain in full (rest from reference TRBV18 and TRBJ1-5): NAGVMQNPRHLVRRRGQEARLRCSPMKGHSHVYWYRQLPEEGLKFMVYLQKENIIDESGMPKERFSAEFPKEGPSILRIQQVVRGDSAAYFCASSDSLANQPQHFGDGTRLSIL.

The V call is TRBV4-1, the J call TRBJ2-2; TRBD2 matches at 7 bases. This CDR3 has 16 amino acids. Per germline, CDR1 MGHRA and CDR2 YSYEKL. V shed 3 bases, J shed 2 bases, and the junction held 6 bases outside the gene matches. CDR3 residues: CASSQAGTTNTGELFF. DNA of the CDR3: TGCGCCAGCAGCCAGGCCGGGACTACTAACACCGGGGAGCTGTTTTTT.

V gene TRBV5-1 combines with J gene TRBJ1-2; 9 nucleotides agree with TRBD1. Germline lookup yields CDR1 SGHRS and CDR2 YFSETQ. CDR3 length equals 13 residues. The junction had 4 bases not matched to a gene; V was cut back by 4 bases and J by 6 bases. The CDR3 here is CASSEGQGNGYTF. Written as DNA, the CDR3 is TGCGCCAGCAGCGAGGGACAGGGCAATGGCTACACCTTC.